The clone carrying this TCR beta chain was recorded at least ten times. The antigen is unknown. The CDR3 is 15 residues long. V gave up 2 bases and J gave up 5 bases, with 13 bases separating them. Looked up from germline, CDR1 is SGHRS and CDR2 is YFSETQ. The sample is drawn from a study of identical twins. Notes on the study in general: It was possible that invariant MAIT and iNKT cells partly confounded the zero-insertion analyses. Memory repertoires lacked the insertion deficit that abundant cord blood beta clonotypes showed. Cross-sectional statistics, not tracking of the same donors, supported the conclusions.

With no exceptions, donors were healthy Caucasians. TCRdb re-analysed the 5' RACE reads in MiXCR, keeping a single row per CDR3 protein. The sample lists 690,000 or so distinct CDR3 sequences, 5.5% to 6.5% occurring once. Sequencing input: naive T cells sorted from blood. V and J are TRBV5-1 and TRBJ2-2; the D call may be TRBD1 or TRBD2 (5 bases each). This sequence originates from a man aged 18 to 35 in good health. The CDR3 DNA sequence: TGCGCCAGCAGCTTCCTCGGAGAGGGGACCGGGGAGCTGTTTTTT. Amino acids: CASSFLGEGTGELFF.